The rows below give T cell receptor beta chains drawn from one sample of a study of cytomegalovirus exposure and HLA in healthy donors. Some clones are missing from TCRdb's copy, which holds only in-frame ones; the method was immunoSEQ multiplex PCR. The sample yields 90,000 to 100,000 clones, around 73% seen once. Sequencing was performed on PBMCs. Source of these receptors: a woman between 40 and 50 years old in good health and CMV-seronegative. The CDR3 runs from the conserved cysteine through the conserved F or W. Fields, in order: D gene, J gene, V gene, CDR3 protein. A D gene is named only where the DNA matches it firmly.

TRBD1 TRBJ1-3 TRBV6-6 CASSIQGSGNTIYF
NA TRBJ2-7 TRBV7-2 CASSLAPWTVTYEQYF
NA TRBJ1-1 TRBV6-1 CASSRDGGNTEAFF
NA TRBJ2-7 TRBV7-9 CASSLIKAGADTYEQYF
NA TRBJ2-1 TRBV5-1 CASSYWESDEQFF
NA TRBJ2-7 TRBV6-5 CASRTTLAYEQYF
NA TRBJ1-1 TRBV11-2 CASSLRGNTEAFF
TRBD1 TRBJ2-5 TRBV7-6 CASSLPPGTGEETQYF
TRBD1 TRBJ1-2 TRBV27 CASSSPGQGGDYTF
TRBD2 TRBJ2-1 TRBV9 CASSVESGRDYNEQFF
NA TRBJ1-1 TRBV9 CASSVGRGGTEAFF
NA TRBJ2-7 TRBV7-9 CASSPRGPYEQYF
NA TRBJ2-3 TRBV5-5 CASSPVGTGVTDTQYF
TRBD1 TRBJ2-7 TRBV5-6 CASSLGPGDRVQYF
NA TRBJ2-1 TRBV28 CASLSGSSYNEQFF
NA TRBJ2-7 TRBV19 CASSIAHRKLYEQYF
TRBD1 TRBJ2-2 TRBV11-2 CASSHGQGNGAGELFF
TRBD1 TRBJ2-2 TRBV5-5 CASSLEGAWTGELFF
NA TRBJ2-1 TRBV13 CASSSLRGGTREQFF
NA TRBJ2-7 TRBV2 CASRAGAGEQYF
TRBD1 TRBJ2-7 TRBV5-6 CASSLFGTGDYEQYF
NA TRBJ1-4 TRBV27 CASSNPLREKLFF
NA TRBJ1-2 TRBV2 CASSSGYYGYTF
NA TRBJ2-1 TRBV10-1 CARLRLGLVSYNEQFF
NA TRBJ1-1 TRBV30 CAWSVVEGEAFF
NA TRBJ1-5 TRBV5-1 CASSAGTNSNQPQHF
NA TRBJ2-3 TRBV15 CATSRDGLDTQYF
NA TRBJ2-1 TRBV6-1 CASSALRGTYNEQFF
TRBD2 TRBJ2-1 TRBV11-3 CASSLGPAGGMGEQFF
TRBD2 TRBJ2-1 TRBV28 CASSPVAGEGSEQFF
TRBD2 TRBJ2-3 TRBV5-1 CASSPGTSGRSDTQYF
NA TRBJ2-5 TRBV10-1 CASSRQQGGQETQYF
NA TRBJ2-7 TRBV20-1 CSAAGAYEQYF
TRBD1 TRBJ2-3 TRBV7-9 CASSKGDRSTDTQYF
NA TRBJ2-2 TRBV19 CASSIYVDTGELFF
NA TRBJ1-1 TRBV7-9 CASSLGEGRTLGAFF
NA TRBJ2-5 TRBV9 CASNRESGPGTQYF
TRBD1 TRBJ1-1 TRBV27 CASTPTGYTEAFF
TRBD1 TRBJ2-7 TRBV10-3 CAISDRQGSYEQYF
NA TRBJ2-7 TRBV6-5 CASSRDSQASYEQYF
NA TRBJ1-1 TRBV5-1 CASSLGTSTEAFF
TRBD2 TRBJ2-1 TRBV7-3 CASSPSLLASRDEQFF
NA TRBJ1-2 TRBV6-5 CASITGVGGYTF
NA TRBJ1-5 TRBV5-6 CASSSSGYNQPQHF
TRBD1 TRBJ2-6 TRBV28 CASKKWTGTGANVLTF
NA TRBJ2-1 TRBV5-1 CASSPSSGSSYNEQFF
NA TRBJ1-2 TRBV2 CASSEVLGGVRGYTF
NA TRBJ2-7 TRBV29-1 CSVEGSEGRGYEQYF
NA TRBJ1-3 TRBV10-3 CAISDPLSSGNTIYF
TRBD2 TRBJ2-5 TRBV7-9 CASSLGGGLAGVETQYF
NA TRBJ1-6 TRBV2 CASSVDNSYNSPLHF
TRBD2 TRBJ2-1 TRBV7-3 CASSFRGAGVRYNEQFF
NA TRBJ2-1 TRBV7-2 CASSSELYNEQFF
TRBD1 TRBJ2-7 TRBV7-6 CASSPGGQGKAYEQYF
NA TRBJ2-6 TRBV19 CASSITGVKGGANVLTF
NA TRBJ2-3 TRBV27 CASRAGGVTQYF
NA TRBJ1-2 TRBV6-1 CASSGHTGHGYGYTF
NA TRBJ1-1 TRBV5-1 CASSFRGQTNTEAFF